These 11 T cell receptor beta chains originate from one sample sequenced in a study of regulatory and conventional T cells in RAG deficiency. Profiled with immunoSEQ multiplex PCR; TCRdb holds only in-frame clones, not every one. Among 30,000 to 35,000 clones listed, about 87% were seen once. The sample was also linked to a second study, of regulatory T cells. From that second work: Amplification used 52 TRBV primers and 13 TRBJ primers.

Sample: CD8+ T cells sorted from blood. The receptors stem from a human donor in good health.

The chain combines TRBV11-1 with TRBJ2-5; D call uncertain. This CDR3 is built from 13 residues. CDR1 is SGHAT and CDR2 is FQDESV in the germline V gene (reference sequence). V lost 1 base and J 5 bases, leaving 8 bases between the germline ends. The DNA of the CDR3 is TGTGCCAGCAGCTTAGATCCAGAGGAGACCCAGTACTTC. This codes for CASSLDPEETQYF.

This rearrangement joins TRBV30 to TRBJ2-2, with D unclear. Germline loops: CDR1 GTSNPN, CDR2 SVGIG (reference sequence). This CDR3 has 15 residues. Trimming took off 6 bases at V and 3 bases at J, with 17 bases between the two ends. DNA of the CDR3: TGTGCCTGCGAATCCCTCTTTGGCTACACCGGGGAGCTGTTTTTT. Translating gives CACESLFGYTGELFF.

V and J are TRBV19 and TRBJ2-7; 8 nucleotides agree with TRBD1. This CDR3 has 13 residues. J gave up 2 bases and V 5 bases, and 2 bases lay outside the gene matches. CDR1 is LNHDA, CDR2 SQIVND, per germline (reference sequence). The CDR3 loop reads CASSPQGAYEQYF. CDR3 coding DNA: TGTGCCAGTAGTCCACAGGGGGCCTACGAGCAGTACTTC.

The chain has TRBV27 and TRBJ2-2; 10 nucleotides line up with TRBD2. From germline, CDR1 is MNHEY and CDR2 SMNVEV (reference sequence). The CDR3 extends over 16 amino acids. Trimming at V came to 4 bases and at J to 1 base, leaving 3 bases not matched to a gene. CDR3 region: CASSSWTSGNTGELFF. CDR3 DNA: TGTGCCAGCAGTTCCTGGACTAGCGGGAACACCGGGGAGCTGTTTTTT.

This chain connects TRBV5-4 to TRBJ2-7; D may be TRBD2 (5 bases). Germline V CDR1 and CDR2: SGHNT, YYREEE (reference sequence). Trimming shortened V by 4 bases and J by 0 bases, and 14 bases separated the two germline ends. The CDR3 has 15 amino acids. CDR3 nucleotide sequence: TGTGCCAGCAGCCCCGGACTTACAGCCTCCTACGAGCAGTACTTC. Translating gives CASSPGLTASYEQYF.

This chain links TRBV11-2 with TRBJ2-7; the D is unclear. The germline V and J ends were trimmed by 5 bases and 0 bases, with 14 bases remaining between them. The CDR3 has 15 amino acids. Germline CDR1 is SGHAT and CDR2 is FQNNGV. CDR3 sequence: CASSRYGQSSYEQYF. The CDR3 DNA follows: TGTGCCAGCAGCCGCTATGGGCAGAGCTCCTACGAGCAGTACTTC.

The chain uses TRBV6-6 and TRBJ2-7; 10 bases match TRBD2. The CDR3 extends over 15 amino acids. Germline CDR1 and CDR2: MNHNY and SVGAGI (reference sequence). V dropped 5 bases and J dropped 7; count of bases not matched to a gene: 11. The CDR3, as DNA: TGTGCCAGCAGTCGAGGACTAGCGGCAGAGACGGAGCAGTACTTC. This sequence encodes CASSRGLAAETEQYF.

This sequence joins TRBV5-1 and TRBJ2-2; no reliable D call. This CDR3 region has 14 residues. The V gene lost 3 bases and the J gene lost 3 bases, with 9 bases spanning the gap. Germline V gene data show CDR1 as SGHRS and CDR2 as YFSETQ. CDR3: CASSSWTDTGELFF. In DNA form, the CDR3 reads TGCGCCAGCAGCTCCTGGACGGACACCGGGGAGCTGTTTTTT. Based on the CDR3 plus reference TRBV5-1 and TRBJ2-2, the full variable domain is KAGVTQTPRYLIKTRGQQVTLSCSPISGHRSVSWYQQTPGQGLQFLFEYFSETQRNKGNFPGRFSGRQFSNSRSEMNVSTLELGDSALYLCASSSWTDTGELFFGEGSRLTVL.

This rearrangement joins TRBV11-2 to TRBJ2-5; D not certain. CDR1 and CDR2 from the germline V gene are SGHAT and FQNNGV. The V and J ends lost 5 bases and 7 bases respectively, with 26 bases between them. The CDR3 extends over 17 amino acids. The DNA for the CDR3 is TGTGCCAGCAGCCCCCTTCCCGACGGCGGTACGGCGAGGACCCAGTACTTC. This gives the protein CASSPLPDGGTARTQYF.

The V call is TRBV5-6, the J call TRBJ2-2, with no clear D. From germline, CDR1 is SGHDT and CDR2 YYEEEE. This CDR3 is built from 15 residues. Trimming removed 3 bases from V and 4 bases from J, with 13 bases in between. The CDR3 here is CASSSPFSPTGELFF. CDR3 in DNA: TGTGCCAGCAGCTCACCCTTTAGTCCCACCGGGGAGCTGTTTTTT.

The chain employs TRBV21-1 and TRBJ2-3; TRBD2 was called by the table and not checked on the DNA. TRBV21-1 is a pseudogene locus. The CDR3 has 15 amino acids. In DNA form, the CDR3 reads TGTGCCAGCAGGGAACTAGCGGGACGCACAGATACGCAGTATTTT. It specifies CASRELAGRTDTQYF.